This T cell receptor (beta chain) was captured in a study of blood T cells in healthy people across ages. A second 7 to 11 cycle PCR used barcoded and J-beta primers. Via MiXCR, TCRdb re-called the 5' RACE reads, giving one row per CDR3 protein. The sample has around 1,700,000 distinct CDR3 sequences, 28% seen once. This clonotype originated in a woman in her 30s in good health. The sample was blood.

The CDR3 DNA reads as TGTGCCAGCACTGCCCGCCGGACAGGGGGCGAAGAGACCCAGTACTTC. The encoded protein is CASTARRTGGEETQYF. The chain links TRBV6-1 to TRBJ2-5; 11 positions match TRBD1. Germline V CDR1 and CDR2: MNHNS, SASEGT. The ends lost 7 bases at V and 3 bases at J; junction bases unmatched: 10. The CDR3 covers 16 residues.